Below, one TCR beta chain is given with its context. What it binds is not known. This specimen comes from a study of Tregs in tolerant kidney transplant recipients. Study-level points and caveats: Biological reproducibility was not directly addressed, but technical replication error appeared minimal. Few patients were studied, so findings need validation in larger groups.

Unstimulated regulatory T cells (CD4+CD25+CD127-), CD4+CD25- non-regulatory cells, CD4 and CD8 cells were FACS-sorted from thawed PBMCs. Only in-frame clones appear in the TCRdb table, and some are missing; sequencing was by immunoSEQ multiplex PCR. The table lists roughly 250,000 clones, about 80% of them singletons. The CDR3 totals 20 residues. The V end lost 0 bases, the J end lost 5 bases, and 29 bases lay between the germline ends. The material sequenced was CD4+ T cells from blood. The gene calls are TRBV23-1 and TRBJ2-7, with a tentative D call TRBD1 (6 bases). TRBV23-1 is annotated as an ORF whose role is uncertain. The TCR was taken from a human donor in good health. The CDR3 here is CASSQSIFRVAGAIRDEQYF. The CDR3 nucleotides are TGCGCCAGCAGTCAATCGATTTTCAGGGTGGCAGGGGCTATTAGGGACGAGCAGTACTTC.